A selection of T cell receptor beta chains follows, all from one sample in a study of blood T cell repertoires in COVID-19. The assay was immunoSEQ multiplex PCR, and TCRdb's table has in-frame clones only and misses some. The sample records roughly 190,000 clones, roughly 87% being singletons. Sequencing used peripheral blood. All receptors derive from a woman aged 60-75 years with COVID-19, enrolled during active disease. CDR3s include the opening cysteine and the closing phenylalanine or tryptophan. Each record gives: clone size, D gene, J gene, V gene, CDR3 DNA, CDR3 protein. D genes are given only for firm matches. Expanded clones get a size class; other rows say once, few or many, or leave the size out.

>once|.|TRBJ2-5|TRBV11-2
TGTGCCAGCAGCTTCGGCAGGGGTGAGACCCAGTACTTC
CASSFGRGETQYF
>.|TRBD1|TRBJ1-1|TRBV3-1/TRBV3-2
TGTGCCAGCAGCCAAGATTCAGGGGGCACTGAAGCTTTCTTT
CASSQDSGGTEAFF
>.|TRBD2|TRBJ2-1|TRBV5-5
TGTGCCAGCAGCTTGGGGCTAGCGGACAATGAGCAGTTCTTC
CASSLGLADNEQFF
>.|.|TRBJ1-4|TRBV5-4
TGTGCCAGCAGCCGCGGTCTCCCCGGGGGGCGGGGTGAAAAACTGTTTTTT
CASSRGLPGGRGEKLFF
>.|.|TRBJ1-3|TRBV3-1/TRBV3-2
TGTGCCAGCAGCCAGATAGGGGTGCACAGCTCTGGAAACACCATATATTTT
CASSQIGVHSSGNTIYF
>.|.|TRBJ2-3|TRBV27
TGTGCCAGCAGGCGCGGTACCTGGACAGATACGCAGTATTTT
CASRRGTWTDTQYF
>.|.|TRBJ1-3|TRBV5-5
TGTGCCAGCAGCTTGGGGGTGACAGTTTCTGGAAACACCATATATTTT
CASSLGVTVSGNTIYF
>once|.|TRBJ2-5|TRBV7-2
TGTGCCAGCAGCTTAGTCTCACGGGACTTACAAGAGACCCAGTACTTC
CASSLVSRDLQETQYF
>.|.|TRBJ2-3|TRBV9
TGTGCCAGCAGCTTGCGAGAGGATACGCAGTATTTT
CASSLREDTQYF
>few|.|TRBJ2-2|TRBV5-6
TGTGCCAGCAGCTTTGGACTCGTCACCGGGGAGCTGTTTTTT
CASSFGLVTGELFF
>many|TRBD1|TRBJ1-3|TRBV6-2/TRBV6-3
TGTGCCAGCAGCCGACAGGGGCCCAGCTCTGGAAACACCATATATTTT
CASSRQGPSSGNTIYF
>.|.|TRBJ2-1|TRBV5-1
TGCGCCAGCAGCTCCGGGGGATCCTACAATGAGCAGTTCTTC
CASSSGGSYNEQFF
>.|.|TRBJ1-1|TRBV5-1
TGCGCCAGCAGCTTTTGGACAGAGAACACTGAAGCTTTCTTT
CASSFWTENTEAFF
>.|.|TRBJ2-1|TRBV5-4
TGTGCCAGCAGCCCGACTAGGGAGCGGGCTAGGAATGAGCAGTTCTTC
CASSPTRERARNEQFF
>.|.|TRBJ2-1|TRBV4-3
TGCGCCAGCAGCCATCTAGGTGCCCATGAGCAGTTCTTC
CASSHLGAHEQFF
>.|.|TRBJ2-6|TRBV10-3
TGTGCCAGCCTACCAGCGGCCGCTGCTGGGGCCAACGTCCTGACTTTC
CASLPAAAAGANVLTF
>.|.|TRBJ1-1|TRBV9
TGTGCCAGCAGCGTAGTATCAGGGGTCACTGAAGCTTTCTTT
CASSVVSGVTEAFF
>.|TRBD2|TRBJ2-3|TRBV11-1
TGTGCCAGCAGCCCCGAACGCAGCGGGGGCACAGATACGCAGTATTTT
CASSPERSGGTDTQYF
>.|TRBD1|TRBJ2-7|TRBV4-2
TGTGCCAGCAGCCAAGGAAACAGGGGCTTCGACGAGCAGTACTTC
CASSQGNRGFDEQYF
>.|.|TRBJ1-1|TRBV10-3
TGTGCCATCAGTGAGTCGGCATTGGTATCGAACACTGAAGCTTTCTTT
CAISESALVSNTEAFF
>.|.|TRBJ2-3|TRBV9
TGTGCAACCTCGACGGGTCGGGCAGATACGCAGTATTTT
CATSTGRADTQYF
>.|.|TRBJ1-4|TRBV5-4
TGTGCCAGCAGCTTGGTAGGGGCGCTCGGTGAAAAACTGTTTTTT
CASSLVGALGEKLFF
>few|TRBD2|TRBJ2-7|TRBV24-1
TGTGCCACCAGTGATCATAGCGGGAGCTCCTACGAGCAGTACTTC
CATSDHSGSSYEQYF
>.|TRBD1|TRBJ2-2|TRBV25-1
TGTGCCAGAATTTTTAGGGACAGTAACACCGGGGAGCTGTTTTTT
CARIFRDSNTGELFF